This entry lists 32 T cell receptor beta chains sequenced from one sample in a study of PD-1 blockade in classical Hodgkin lymphoma. Assay: immunoSEQ multiplex PCR; the TCRdb copy retains only in-frame clones and omits some. The repertoire holds about 85,000 clones, with approximately 91% as singletons. Every patient was affected by relapse after autologous stem cell transplantation, while exposure to brentuximab vedotin was not uniform. The sample here was peripheral blood mononuclear cells (PBMCs), taken before the second cycle of nivolumab. The source of these receptors is a human donor with classical Hodgkin lymphoma.

V gene TRBV6-5 combines with J gene TRBJ1-1; D gene uncertain. Trimming removed 2 bases at V and 1 base at J, with 8 bases between. Germline V lookup: CDR1 MNHEY, CDR2 SVGAGI. The CDR3 contains 14 residues. The CDR3 reads CASSYRHKNTEAFF. The DNA of the CDR3 is TGTGCCAGCAGTTACCGCCACAAGAACACTGAAGCTTTCTTT.

This rearrangement joins TRBV25-1 to TRBJ2-7; D possibly uses TRBD1 or TRBD2 (5 bases each). Germline V gene data show CDR1 as MGHDK and CDR2 as SYGVNS. The CDR3 is 14 amino acids. Trimming removed 8 bases from V and 7 bases from J, with 21 bases in between. The CDR3 DNA is TGTGCCAGCCACAGTGTAGGCAGGGCGGGTGAGCAGTACTTC. Protein product: CASHSVGRAGEQYF.

The chain joins TRBV28 to TRBJ1-5, with 7 bases matching TRBD1. Germline V gives CDR1 MDHEN, CDR2 SYDVKM. J gave up 2 bases and V 8 bases, and 6 bases lay outside the gene matches. The CDR3 is 14 residues long. CDR3 loop: CASAGGQGNQPQHF. The CDR3 coding sequence is TGTGCCAGCGCGGGTGGACAGGGCAATCAGCCCCAGCATTTT.

The genes are TRBV19 and TRBJ2-5; 8 positions agree with TRBD1. The V segment lost 6 bases and the J segment 5 bases; nucleotides outside the gene matches: 11. CDR3 length: 15 amino acids. Germline CDR1 and CDR2: LNHDA and SQIVND (reference sequence). The CDR3 region is CASRPGQGLRETQYF. CDR3 in DNA: TGTGCCAGTAGGCCTGGACAGGGCCTTCGGGAGACCCAGTACTTC.

This chain connects TRBV18 to TRBJ2-6; 8 nucleotides agree with TRBD1. CDR1 is KGHSH and CDR2 is LQKENI in the germline V gene. J gave up 0 bases and V 4 bases, and 5 bases lay outside the gene matches. This CDR3 comprises 17 residues. This CDR3 reads CASSLGQVNSGANVLTF. The CDR3 region has the DNA TGTGCCAGCTCACTGGGACAGGTAAACTCTGGGGCCAACGTCCTGACTTTC.

The genes are TRBV30 and TRBJ2-1; possibly TRBD2 for D (6 bases). Germline loops: CDR1 GTSNPN, CDR2 SVGIG (reference sequence). V lost 1 base and J 5 bases, leaving 9 bases between the germline ends. The CDR3 has 13 residues. The CDR3 nucleotides are TGTGCCTGGAGTGCGGGGGTGGACAATGAGCAGTTCTTC. It specifies CAWSAGVDNEQFF.

This clone occurred a few times. The chain has TRBV9 and TRBJ2-2, with D hard to call. The CDR3 runs to 13 residues. CDR1 and CDR2 (germline): SGDLS, YYNGEE. V was trimmed by 5 bases and J by 7 bases, leaving 12 bases between them. The CDR3: CASSMDGFGELFF. CDR3 nucleotides: TGTGCCAGCAGTATGGATGGATTCGGGGAGCTGTTTTTT.

DNA of the CDR3: TGTGCCAGCAGATCCAGGACAGGTGACTACGAGCAGTACTTC. The encoded protein is CASRSRTGDYEQYF. This chain joins TRBV6-1 and TRBJ2-7; TRBD1 matches at 7 bases. The J segment lost 3 bases and the V segment lost 6 bases, leaving 8 bases of the junction unmatched. This CDR3 has 14 residues. Germline V gene lookup returns CDR1 MNHNS and CDR2 SASEGT.

Only one count was recorded for this clone. The chain couples TRBV5-1 to TRBJ2-3, with D possibly TRBD2 on 5 matching bases. This CDR3 comprises 16 residues. Germline-derived CDR1 and CDR2 are SGHRS and YFSETQ. The germline V and J ends were trimmed by 2 bases and 0 bases, with 13 bases remaining between them. CDR3 nucleotide sequence: TGCGCCAGCAGCTTCTCCCTGGGGAGTAGCACAGATACGCAGTATTTT. This sequence encodes CASSFSLGSSTDTQYF.

V and J are TRBV27 and TRBJ2-7, with 13 bases that match TRBD2. V lost 3 bases to trimming and J lost 6 bases; unmatched junction nucleotides: 17. The CDR3 has 19 residues. Germline CDR1 is MNHEY and CDR2 is SMNVEV (reference sequence). The CDR3 sequence is CASSLRQAHPGLAGSEQYF. As DNA, the CDR3 is TGTGCCAGCAGTTTGCGACAGGCACACCCGGGACTAGCGGGAAGCGAGCAGTACTTC.

This CDR3 reads CASSQQASGNTIYF. The CDR3 nucleotides are TGTGCCAGCAGCCAACAGGCTTCAGGAAACACCATATATTTT. The V and J genes are TRBV14 and TRBJ1-3; D is undetermined. Germline V gene lookup returns CDR1 SGHDN and CDR2 FVKESK. This CDR3 region has 14 residues. Between the trimmed V and J ends, which lost 2 bases and 4 bases, there was a span of 9 bases.

The J gene is TRBJ1-5, the V gene TRBV19; D possibly corresponds to TRBD1 (5 bases). The V gene's germline CDR1 is LNHDA and CDR2 SQIVND (reference sequence). Trimming stripped 9 bases from V and 4 bases from J, with 16 bases between. The CDR3 spans 14 residues. Written as DNA, the CDR3 is TGTGCCAGCGGACATTCTAAAGAAAATCAGCCCCAGCATTTT. Its protein product is CASGHSKENQPQHF.

CDR3 sequence: CAISDLHGEASGGNTIYF. The CDR3 coding sequence is TGTGCCATCAGTGACCTCCACGGGGAGGCTTCAGGTGGAAACACCATATATTTT. This chain uses TRBV10-3 with TRBJ1-3; D remains unclear. Trimming pared 3 bases from V and 3 bases from J, leaving 21 bases between. The CDR3 spans 18 residues. Germline V gives CDR1 ENHRY, CDR2 SYGVKD.

The rearrangement links TRBV2 to TRBJ1-2; TRBD1 is a possible D gene (5 bases). The germline V gene has CDR1 SNHLY and CDR2 FYNNEI. This CDR3 region has 15 residues. V gave up 8 bases and J gave up 1 base, with 17 bases separating them. CDR3 coding DNA: TGTGCCAGCTTTGGCAGGGACTCTGGTAACTATGGCTACACCTTC. Protein product: CASFGRDSGNYGYTF.

The chain uses TRBV6-1 and TRBJ1-2; no definite D call. V dropped 1 base and J dropped 4 bases, with 16 bases sitting between them. Germline values: CDR1 MNHNS, CDR2 SASEGT. CDR3 size: 16 residues. In DNA form, the CDR3 reads TGTGCCAGCAGTGAAGGCCCCGGCGACTTTCTCTATGGCTACACCTTC. The encoded protein is CASSEGPGDFLYGYTF.

The gene calls are TRBV11-2 and TRBJ2-7; 8 bases align to TRBD2. This CDR3 has 15 amino acids. Germline CDR1 and CDR2: SGHAT and FQNNGV. The ends lost 6 bases at V and 1 base at J; junction bases unmatched: 8. As DNA, the CDR3 is TGTGCCAGCAGGTCAGCGGGAGCCCCATCCTACGAGCAGTACTTC. As protein: CASRSAGAPSYEQYF.

The rearrangement uses TRBV25-1 and TRBJ1-1; D unresolved. The germline CDR1 and CDR2 sequences are MGHDK and SYGVNS. V gave up 3 bases and J gave up 5 bases, with 16 bases separating them. The CDR3 spans 15 residues. The CDR3 sequence: CASSDLDGGPTEAFF. In nucleotides, the CDR3 is TGTGCCAGCAGTGACCTGGACGGCGGGCCTACTGAAGCTTTCTTT.

The V gene is TRBV29-1, the J gene TRBJ2-3; 14 nucleotides align to TRBD2. There are 17 residues in the CDR3. Germline V CDR1 and CDR2: SQVTM, ANQGSEA. Germline trimming cut 7 bases from V and 1 base from J; bases unmatched to any gene: 10. CDR3 bases: TGCAGCGGGGGGACTAGCGGGAGAGGAGCGGGCACAGATACGCAGTATTTT. Translated: CSGGTSGRGAGTDTQYF.

V usage is TRBV5-4 and J usage is TRBJ2-1; no reliable D call. Germline CDR1 SGHNT, CDR2 YYREEE (reference sequence). Trimming removed 2 bases from V and 5 bases from J, with 5 bases in between. CDR3 size: 12 residues. CDR3 in DNA: TGTGCCAGCAGCTTAGGCAACAATGAGCAGTTCTTC. It specifies CASSLGNNEQFF.

This clone was picked up one time. The chain employs TRBV19 and TRBJ1-5; D is unresolved. The CDR3 is 15 amino acids. Trimming shortened V by 0 bases and J by 5 bases, and 11 bases separated the two germline ends. CDR1 is LNHDA, CDR2 SQIVND, per germline (reference sequence). The CDR3 DNA sequence: TGTGCCAGTAGTATAGAACAGATAGGGCATCAGCCCCAGCATTTT. Encoded protein: CASSIEQIGHQPQHF.

The chain is built from TRBV7-8 and TRBJ2-6, with D maybe TRBD1 (6 bases). The length of the CDR3 is 14 residues. Germline V gene sequence: CDR1 SGHVS, CDR2 FQNEAQ. V lost 0 bases and J 10 bases, leaving 10 bases between the germline ends. As DNA, the CDR3 is TGTGCCAGCAGCTTAGCCACGGACAGAAACGTCCTGACTTTC. Translated: CASSLATDRNVLTF. The full variable domain, rest sourced from reference TRBV7-8 and TRBJ2-6, is GAGVSQSPRYKVAKRGQDVALRCDPISGHVSLFWYQQALGQGPEFLTYFQNEAQLDKSGLPSDRFFAERPEGSVSTLKIQRTQQEDSAVYLCASSLATDRNVLTFGAGSRLTVL.

The chain employs TRBV30 and TRBJ2-5; 9 bases match TRBD1. Germline values: CDR1 GTSNPN, CDR2 SVGIG (reference sequence). The CDR3 length is 15 residues. V was pared by 5 bases and J by 1 base, with 8 bases of the junction left unmatched. CDR3 coding DNA: TGTGCCTGGGGTGCCCGGACAGGGGTCCAAGAGACCCAGTACTTC. Protein: CAWGARTGVQETQYF.

The chain joins TRBV10-3 to TRBJ1-1; no clear D gene. The CDR3 covers 13 residues. The V end was cut by 0 bases, the J end by 7 bases, with 9 bases between. Per the germline V gene, CDR1 is ENHRY and CDR2 is SYGVKD. CDR3 amino acids: CAISESAGREAFF. CDR3 coding DNA: TGTGCCATCAGTGAGTCGGCCGGGCGTGAAGCTTTCTTT.

This sequence joins TRBV28 and TRBJ2-2; 7 nucleotides match TRBD1. The CDR3 loop spans 18 amino acids. V trimming: 5 bases; J trimming: 6 bases; junction bases outside the gene matches: 18. Germline-derived CDR1 and CDR2 are MDHEN and SYDVKM. The CDR3 loop reads CASSLTFDRVGYAGELFF. In DNA form, the CDR3 reads TGTGCCAGCAGTCTTACTTTCGACAGGGTTGGATACGCCGGGGAGCTGTTTTTT.

This chain uses TRBV5-1 with TRBJ2-3; 15 bases fit TRBD2. Trimming took 4 bases from V and 2 from J; bases not matched to a gene: 8. This CDR3 comprises 18 residues. Germline CDR1 reads SGHRS; CDR2 reads YFSETQ. The CDR3 region is CASSIGTSGRTFTDTQYF. Here the CDR3 DNA reads TGCGCCAGCAGCATTGGGACTAGCGGGAGGACTTTCACAGATACGCAGTATTTT.

The V call is TRBV7-3, the J call TRBJ2-1; 14 bases match TRBD2. With 3 bases clipped from V and 9 bases from J, the junction kept 4 bases outside the gene matches. CDR1 is SGHTA, CDR2 FQGTGA, per germline. The length of the CDR3 is 15 residues. This CDR3 is CASSLGLAGAGEQFF. DNA for the CDR3: TGTGCCAGCAGCTTGGGACTAGCGGGAGCGGGTGAGCAGTTCTTC.

The chain couples TRBV6-1 to TRBJ2-7; possibly TRBD2 for D (6 bases). Germline values: CDR1 MNHNS, CDR2 SASEGT. This CDR3 has 11 residues. This chain's CDR3 is CGSGSNYEQYF. DNA for the CDR3: TGTGGGAGCGGGTCTAACTACGAGCAGTACTTC.

The chain carries TRBV19 and TRBJ2-1; a possible D gene is TRBD2 (6 bases). V lost 7 bases and J lost 3, with 13 bases in between. Germline CDR1 LNHDA, CDR2 SQIVND (reference sequence). This CDR3 is 14 amino acids long. Written as DNA, the CDR3 is TGTGCCAGTACCCATGGCGGGAACTACAATGAGCAGTTCTTC. Its protein product is CASTHGGNYNEQFF.

This clone was counted a few times. The V and J genes are TRBV7-2 and TRBJ2-2, with a weak D call TRBD2 (6 bases). Germline-derived CDR1 and CDR2 are SGHTA and FQGNSA. Trimming took off 4 bases at V and 0 bases at J, with 9 bases between the two ends. This CDR3 region has 15 residues. CDR3 DNA sequence: TGTGCCAGCAGCTATAGCGGATCGAACACCGGGGAGCTGTTTTTT. It translates to CASSYSGSNTGELFF.

V gene TRBV27 combines with J gene TRBJ2-1; D is undetermined. CDR3 length equals 15 residues. Trimming left V 7 bases short and J 6 bases short, with 19 bases between. The germline gives CDR1 MNHEY, CDR2 SMNVEV (reference sequence). CDR3 sequence: CASTSSRVKGNEQFF. The DNA for the CDR3 is TGTGCCAGCACGTCGTCTAGGGTTAAGGGCAATGAGCAGTTCTTC.

This chain connects TRBV7-9 to TRBJ2-3, with D unresolved. Germline V lookup: CDR1 SEHNR, CDR2 FQNEAQ (reference sequence). This CDR3 is built from 14 residues. Trimming removed 3 bases from V and 2 bases from J, with 9 bases in between. The DNA for the CDR3 is TGTGCCAGCAGCTTCACGACAACCACAGATACGCAGTATTTT. Its protein product is CASSFTTTTDTQYF.

CDR3 nucleotides: TGTGCCAGCAGCGTAGTAGGGAGTGGGACTGTTTCCTACAATGAGCAGTTCTTC. Its protein is CASSVVGSGTVSYNEQFF. This chain connects TRBV9 to TRBJ2-1; a weak D match, TRBD2 (6 bases). V lost 0 bases and J lost 1, with 17 bases in between. Per germline, CDR1 SGDLS and CDR2 YYNGEE. This CDR3 has 18 amino acids.